The 29 T cell receptor beta chains given below trace back to one sample, sequenced in a study of identical twins. MiXCR was run by TCRdb on the 5' RACE reads, yielding one entry per CDR3 protein. Counted here are 420,000 or so distinct CDR3 sequences, approximately 18% occurring once; the ten biggest clones make up 12%. The specimen was naive T cells sorted from blood. These receptors were taken from a man aged 45 to 65 in good health.

This clonotype appeared many times. V is TRBV20-1 and J is TRBJ2-3; TRBD1 aligns across 9 bases. CDR3 length equals 14 residues. The J segment lost 5 bases and the V segment lost 0 bases, leaving 3 bases of the junction unmatched. Germline V lookup: CDR1 DFQATT, CDR2 SNEGSKA (reference sequence). The CDR3 nucleotides read TGCAGTGCTAGAGATTGGACAGGGGAAGATACGCAGTATTTT. Translating it yields CSARDWTGEDTQYF.

At least ten counts were recorded for this clonotype. This chain uses TRBV12-3 or TRBV12-4 with TRBJ2-1; possibly TRBD1 or TRBD2 for D (5 bases each). Trimming took off 7 bases at V and 10 bases at J, with 14 bases between the two ends. This CDR3 contains 12 residues. CDR3 sequence (DNA): TGTGCCAGCACCCTGGGGGTTGGGGAGCAGTTCTTC. This translates into CASTLGVGEQFF.

In this sample, this clonotype turned up many times. V and J are TRBV15 and TRBJ2-7, with TRBD2 identical over 13 bases. The CDR3 has 16 residues. Germline CDR1 and CDR2: LNHNV and YYDKDF (reference sequence). After removal of 3 bases from V and 2 bases from J, the junction contained 4 bases not matched to a gene. CDR3 nucleotide sequence: TGTGCCACCAGCAGTGCGGGACTAGCGGGACCCTACGAGCAGTACTTC. Encoded protein: CATSSAGLAGPYEQYF.

The CDR3 is CASSLYPTLAGADTEAFF. CDR3 in DNA: TGTGCCAGCAGCTTATACCCCACGTTAGCAGGTGCGGACACTGAAGCTTTCTTT. The genes are TRBV11-1 and TRBJ1-1; no clear D. Germline V gene sequence: CDR1 SGHAT, CDR2 FQDESV (reference sequence). This CDR3 is 18 amino acids long. V was trimmed by 2 bases and J by 3 bases, leaving 22 bases between them.

The CDR3 protein is CSLKWGGFYEQYF. In DNA form, the CDR3 reads TGCAGTTTGAAGTGGGGGGGCTTCTACGAGCAGTACTTC. The chain joins TRBV20-1 to TRBJ2-7, with D tentatively TRBD2 (7 bases). The CDR3 has 13 residues. Per germline, CDR1 DFQATT and CDR2 SNEGSKA (reference sequence). With 8 bases removed from V and 3 bases from J, the gap between germline ends came to 17 bases.

This clonotype has only a few counts. Sequence at one end of the junction differs from germline and may be a read error. V gene TRBV20-1 combines with J gene TRBJ2-7, with 9 nucleotides matching TRBD1. Germline V gene data show CDR1 as DFQATT and CDR2 as SNEGSKA (reference sequence). This CDR3 has 15 amino acids. In DNA form, the CDR3 reads TGCAGTGCATCTCCCGGCACAGGGGGCCATAGAATCCCCCCGTTC. Amino acids: CSASPGTGGHRIPPF.

This clonotype was detected only a few times. This chain links TRBV12-3 or TRBV12-4 with TRBJ1-2; 9 nucleotides agree with TRBD1. V was pared by 5 bases and J by 8 bases, with 6 bases of the junction left unmatched. The CDR3 extends over 13 amino acids. This CDR3 reads CASSPYRGLGYTF. CDR3 nucleotides: TGTGCCAGCAGTCCCTACAGGGGGCTAGGCTACACCTTC.

This clonotype has a count of ten or more. CDR3 region: CASSLGGAEAFF. The CDR3 DNA reads as TGTGCCAGCAGTTTGGGGGGTGCTGAAGCTTTCTTT. The genes are TRBV28 and TRBJ1-1; a possible D gene is TRBD1 (5 bases). V was cut by 3 bases and J by 6 bases, with 8 bases left in between. CDR1 is MDHEN and CDR2 is SYDVKM in the germline V gene. The CDR3 length is 12 residues.

This clonotype was picked up a small number of times. V and J are TRBV12-3 or TRBV12-4 and TRBJ2-3; TRBD1 matches at 8 bases. CDR3 size: 15 residues. Trimming took 2 bases from V and 2 from J; bases not matched to a gene: 3. Written as DNA, the CDR3 is TGTGCCAGCAGTTTACCACAGGGGGACACAGATACGCAGTATTTT. Residues: CASSLPQGDTDTQYF.

This clonotype was counted ten times or more. CDR3 protein: CASKAGTGPYEQYF. CDR3 in DNA: TGCGCCAGCAAAGCCGGGACAGGACCTTACGAGCAGTACTTC. The chain has TRBV5-1 and TRBJ2-7; 8 bases fit TRBD1. The CDR3 contains 14 residues. The germline CDR1 and CDR2 sequences are SGHRS and YFSETQ. The trim removed 6 bases at V and 4 bases at J, leaving 9 bases unmatched.

This clonotype was seen a few times. The chain is built from TRBV2 and TRBJ1-1; D gene ambiguous. Trimming left V 6 bases short and J 0 bases short, with 14 bases between. CDR3 length equals 15 residues. The V gene's germline CDR1 is SNHLY and CDR2 FYNNEI. The CDR3 protein is CASRTNGVVNTEAFF. CDR3 coding DNA: TGTGCCAGCAGGACCAATGGCGTGGTGAACACTGAAGCTTTCTTT.

This clonotype occurred many times. The chain couples TRBV12-3 or TRBV12-4 to TRBJ1-3; 9 bases agree with TRBD1. V gave up 6 bases and J gave up 2 bases; unmatched junction bases: 8. This CDR3 has 16 amino acids. CDR3 region: CASRTLGTGTGNTIYF. The CDR3 region has the DNA TGTGCCAGCAGGACCTTAGGGACAGGGACTGGAAACACCATATATTTT.

This clonotype was recorded a few times. The rearrangement links TRBV12-5 to TRBJ2-1; maybe TRBD2 (6 bases). Germline-derived CDR1 and CDR2 are LGHNT and FRNRAP. Trimming removed 4 bases at V and 9 bases at J, with 19 bases between. This CDR3 spans 15 amino acids. CDR3 sequence (DNA): TGTGCTAGTGGTTCCCCGGCGGGATATCGGAGTGAGCAGTTCTTC. Translating it yields CASGSPAGYRSEQFF.

V is TRBV12-5 and J is TRBJ2-7, with a possible D match to TRBD2 (5 bases). V shed 1 base and J shed 2 bases, with 15 bases lying between them. The CDR3 extends over 16 amino acids. The germline gives CDR1 LGHNT, CDR2 FRNRAP. As DNA, the CDR3 is TGTGCTAGTGGTTTGGCGAGGGAGCGAAAGCCCTACGAGCAGTACTTC. As protein: CASGLARERKPYEQYF.

This clonotype appeared a few times. The CDR3 sequence is CASSPTGKSYTF. The CDR3, as DNA: TGTGCCAGCAGCCCGACAGGGAAGAGCTACACCTTC. V usage is TRBV7-2 and J usage is TRBJ1-2, with 7 bases fitting TRBD1. This CDR3 has 12 residues. V lost 5 bases, J lost 9 bases, and 6 bases stayed unmatched. Germline assignment: CDR1 SGHTA and CDR2 FQGNSA.

The table lists this clonotype with many counts. The rearrangement uses TRBV4-2 and TRBJ2-1; D remains ambiguous. The length of the CDR3 is 15 residues. Germline V gives CDR1 LGHNA, CDR2 YNFKEQ. Trimming took off 3 bases at V and 3 bases at J, with 12 bases between the two ends. The CDR3 DNA reads as TGTGCCAGCAGCCAGCTCTCGGGTAGCTACAATGAGCAGTTCTTC. The encoded protein is CASSQLSGSYNEQFF.

This sequence joins TRBV2 and TRBJ2-7; 7 bases line up with TRBD1. The V and J ends lost 5 bases and 6 bases, in that order; junction bases with no gene match: 7. Germline V gene sequence: CDR1 SNHLY, CDR2 FYNNEI. The CDR3 is 13 amino acids. The CDR3 loop is CASSQDRTGEQYF. The CDR3 bases are TGTGCCAGCAGTCAGGACAGGACTGGCGAGCAGTACTTC.

This clonotype was seen a few times. The V call is TRBV10-3, the J call TRBJ2-5; TRBD2 matches at 7 bases. Looked up from germline, CDR1 is ENHRY and CDR2 is SYGVKD. Germline trimming cut 6 bases from V and 4 bases from J; bases unmatched to any gene: 8. The length of the CDR3 is 14 residues. In DNA, the CDR3 is TGTGCCATCAGCCCGGGGGGAGGTGGAGAGACCCAGTACTTC. Translating it yields CAISPGGGGETQYF.

Comments on this clonotype: A read error is possible here, since a much larger clone lies one base away. This rearrangement joins TRBV2 to TRBJ2-3, with D unresolved. The V gene's germline CDR1 is SNHLY and CDR2 FYNNEI. V was trimmed by 1 base and J by 1 base, leaving 0 bases between them. The CDR3 consists of 12 residues. CDR3 bases: TGTGCCAGCAGTGAAGGCACAGATACGCAGTATTTT. It encodes CASSEGTDTQYF.

This clonotype was found a few times. J is TRBJ2-3 and V is TRBV6-5; tentative D call: TRBD1 (6 bases). The germline V and J ends were trimmed by 0 bases and 8 bases, with 18 bases remaining between them. Looked up from germline, CDR1 is MNHEY and CDR2 is SVGAGI. The CDR3 has 16 amino acids. CDR3 sequence (DNA): TGTGCCAGCAGTTACTCGACTGACAGGTGGCATGGTACGCAGTATTTT. It codes for CASSYSTDRWHGTQYF.

This clonotype was found a few times. The chain links TRBV27 to TRBJ2-1; TRBD1 aligns across 9 bases. CDR1 is MNHEY, CDR2 SMNVEV, per germline (reference sequence). This CDR3 is built from 14 residues. Germline trimming cut 5 bases from V and 9 bases from J; bases unmatched to any gene: 8. DNA of the CDR3: TGTGCCAGCAGTACCTGGACAGGGGCGGTTGAGCAGTTCTTC. Translated, it gives CASSTWTGAVEQFF.

The rearrangement links TRBV20-1 to TRBJ1-5; D may be TRBD1 (5 bases). Germline assignment: CDR1 DFQATT and CDR2 SNEGSKA (reference sequence). Trimming pared 6 bases from V and 9 bases from J, leaving 15 bases between. The CDR3 loop spans 12 amino acids. CDR3 coding DNA: TGCAGTGCCGCCCCAGGGCGGCGGCCCCAGCATTTT. Protein: CSAAPGRRPQHF.

The chain has TRBV10-3 and TRBJ2-3; 12 bases fit TRBD1. Germline CDR1 and CDR2: ENHRY and SYGVKD. The V gene end was trimmed by 0 bases and the J gene end by 5 bases; junction bases not matched to a gene: 9. The CDR3 spans 18 residues. The CDR3 DNA sequence: TGTGCCATCAGTGAGTCTGACGGGACAGGGGGCTGGGGAGATACGCAGTATTTT. Translating it yields CAISESDGTGGWGDTQYF.

This clonotype was detected many times. CDR3 DNA: TGCAGCGTTGAGAAGGGGCTACTAGCGGGGGGGATACTCGAGCAGTTCTTC. It encodes CSVEKGLLAGGILEQFF. The genes are TRBV29-1 and TRBJ2-1; 13 bases map to TRBD2. The ends lost 3 bases at V and 10 bases at J; junction bases unmatched: 15. This CDR3 has 17 amino acids. Per the germline V gene, CDR1 is SQVTM and CDR2 is ANQGSEA.

This clonotype was counted many times. Compared with germline, one end of the junction differs, possibly owing to a read error. V gene TRBV5-1 combines with J gene TRBJ2-1; D is possibly TRBD2 (5 bases). The CDR3 is 15 amino acids. The germline V gene encodes CDR1 SGHRS and CDR2 YFSETQ. The CDR3 DNA reads TGCGCCAGCAGATTGGACTCTTATTCCTACAATGAGCAGTTCTTC. Amino acids: CASRLDSYSYNEQFF.

The chain recombines TRBV12-3 or TRBV12-4 with TRBJ1-1; possibly TRBD1 for D (5 bases). The V end was cut by 2 bases, the J end by 4 bases, with 8 bases between. The length of the CDR3 is 13 residues. The CDR3 here is CASSLQGFTEAFF. CDR3 in DNA: TGTGCCAGCAGTTTACAGGGATTCACTGAAGCTTTCTTT.

In its sample, this clonotype was seen a few times. The chain joins TRBV6-2 or TRBV6-3 to TRBJ1-5; the match to TRBD1 covers 7 bases. This CDR3 comprises 14 residues. Trimming took 5 bases from V and 7 from J; bases not matched to a gene: 8. The germline CDR1 and CDR2 sequences are MNHEY and SVGEGT. The CDR3 region is CASSLQGTVQPQHF. CDR3 DNA sequence: TGTGCCAGCAGTCTACAGGGGACGGTCCAGCCCCAGCATTTT.

This clonotype was observed at least ten times. The chain joins TRBV12-3 or TRBV12-4 to TRBJ2-1; D not certain. V was trimmed by 5 bases and J by 0 bases, leaving 14 bases between them. CDR3 length equals 16 residues. CDR3 amino acids: CASSLRRSASYNEQFF. The CDR3, as DNA: TGTGCCAGCAGTCTAAGGCGTTCCGCCTCCTACAATGAGCAGTTCTTC.

V is TRBV4-3 and J is TRBJ1-3; tentative D call: TRBD1 (5 bases). This CDR3 is 15 amino acids long. Trimming left V 4 bases short and J 4 bases short, with 14 bases between. Germline values: CDR1 LGHNA, CDR2 YSLEER. The CDR3 region is CASSPGQTWGNTIYF. CDR3 DNA: TGCGCCAGCAGCCCCGGACAAACGTGGGGAAACACCATATATTTT.